Here is one TCR beta chain with its context. What antigen it recognizes has not been identified. Per-nucleotide qualities are absent, and no much larger clonotype sits a single base away. The record originates from a study of shared clonotypes between healthy human individuals (dated by TCRdb to 2020 to 2021). For the wider study: A few men and two women, aged 18 to 49 years, made up the cohort. For each donor, CD4 naive and CD4 memory were each run on three plates, CD8 naive on two plates, and CD8 memory on one plate. To estimate repertoire size and how much clonotypes are shared between individuals, the study performed deep sequencing of blood TCR repertoires from about 5 healthy adults. To increase sequencing depth and limit assay-specific biases, different laboratories used diverse techniques to prepare libraries and sequence TCR repertoires. Each donor's leukapheresis produced roughly between roughly 0.85 and 9 billion PBMCs.

Using the deep immunoSEQ assay, TCR CDR3 regions were amplified from genomic DNA by multiplex PCR. Genomic DNA extracted from each cell subset was distributed evenly over all wells of several immunoSEQ 96-well plates, and each plate served as one replicate. Each replicate PCR for sorted subsets received roughly 0.2 ug genomic DNA, equal to roughly 33,000 T cell genomes. Purified libraries were measured with a Qubit 3.0 fluorometer, size-checked on a Bioanalyzer 2100, and measured again with the KAPA Library Quantification kit. Every immunoSEQ 96-well plate was sequenced on a dedicated single-read 150-cycle Illumina NextSeq 550 flow cell. As for the authors' bioinformatics: The immunoSEQ output contained only junctional sequences without quality scores, so filtering could not match that applied to full-length reads. Sequences were annotated with PyIR, a Python wrapper for IgBLAST v1.9, using IMGT germline references to assign V/J genes and CDR3. Any read was removed if the V/J assignment was weak (E-value above 1e-6), the CDR3 was missing, or the read contained stop codons, out-of-frame junctions, or ambiguous translated residues. A V3J clonotype was defined by an identical inferred V gene, J gene, and CDR3 amino acid sequence. The percentage overlap between two repertoires was calculated by dividing the number of shared unique clonotypes by the size of the smaller repertoire. Richness of each repertoire was evaluated using RTK rarefaction, the Chao1 estimator, and Recon v2.1 estimates of unobserved clonotypes. Generation probabilities were computed with OLGA for all TCRbeta clonotypes obtained by the gDNA method from several donors. Imported from immuneACCESS, the table was reduced by TCRdb to in-frame sequences with V and J called. These copies leave out some clones; in studies compared against another copy, an unresolved V gene accounts for under half, and the cause of the remainder is not known. The V and J calls and clone size come from that table; D and trimming were worked out from the DNA. The sample table lists 650,000 to 750,000 clones, approximately 75% of them with a count of one. The ten top clones hold less than 2% of the sample.

Here is what the overall study found, with its caveats: Based on pairwise subsampling, the degree of clonotype sharing among donors was expected to be affected by sequencing depth. Incomplete sequencing was indicated by rarefaction of sorted-subset datasets, despite the large sequencing depth. Compared with non-shared clonotypes, clonotypes shared by all four sorted-subset donors had higher generation probabilities. Naive subsets generally had larger estimated clonotype richness than memory subsets. The genetic and exposure-history diversity represented was limited by the small number of donors. When several donors were compared, the shared fraction of clonotypes was around 5% for naive CD4, 3.5% to 4% for naive CD8, about 2.5% for memory CD4, and less than 0.5% for memory CD8. Sampling was limited to blood, and TCR repertoires in tissue likely differ from TCR repertoires in blood.

After removal of 1 base from V and 0 bases from J, the junction retains 12 bases not matched to a gene. Looking up the germline V gene yields CDR1 MRHNA and CDR2 SNTAGT. The CDR3 spans 18 residues, from the cysteine through the phenylalanine. CDR3 DNA is the only sequence kept; it has 54 bases, read in frame from the first base. Healthy HIV-negative adults with no recently reported acute infections or vaccinations were included as donors. Only Caucasian adults living in Nashville, Tennessee, USA were represented among the donors. CD4+ T cells were enriched through magnetic negative selection, after which naive cells were positively selected on CD45RA and the remaining negative fraction served as the memory subset. Blood was collected by leukapheresis, and PBMCs were isolated by Ficoll-Histopaque density gradient centrifugation and then cryopreserved in liquid nitrogen vapor phase. Purity and quantity of every magnetically sorted T cell population were checked by analytical flow cytometry. From each sorted fraction, genomic DNA was isolated and quantified by UV absorbance on a Nanodrop 2000c.

This TCR was sampled from a woman aged 25 to 45 in good health. The rearranged chain carries TRBV6-4 and TRBJ2-7; TRBD2 aligns with 7 central bases. Material: memory CD4+ T cells sorted from blood. This sample's cell subset or site label indicates: CD45RA-negative fraction. The CDR3 amino acid sequence is: CASSDCPPGRPHSYEQYF. The DNA reads as follows: TGTGCCAGCAGTGACTGTCCCCCCGGGAGGCCCCACTCCTACGAGCAGTACTTC.